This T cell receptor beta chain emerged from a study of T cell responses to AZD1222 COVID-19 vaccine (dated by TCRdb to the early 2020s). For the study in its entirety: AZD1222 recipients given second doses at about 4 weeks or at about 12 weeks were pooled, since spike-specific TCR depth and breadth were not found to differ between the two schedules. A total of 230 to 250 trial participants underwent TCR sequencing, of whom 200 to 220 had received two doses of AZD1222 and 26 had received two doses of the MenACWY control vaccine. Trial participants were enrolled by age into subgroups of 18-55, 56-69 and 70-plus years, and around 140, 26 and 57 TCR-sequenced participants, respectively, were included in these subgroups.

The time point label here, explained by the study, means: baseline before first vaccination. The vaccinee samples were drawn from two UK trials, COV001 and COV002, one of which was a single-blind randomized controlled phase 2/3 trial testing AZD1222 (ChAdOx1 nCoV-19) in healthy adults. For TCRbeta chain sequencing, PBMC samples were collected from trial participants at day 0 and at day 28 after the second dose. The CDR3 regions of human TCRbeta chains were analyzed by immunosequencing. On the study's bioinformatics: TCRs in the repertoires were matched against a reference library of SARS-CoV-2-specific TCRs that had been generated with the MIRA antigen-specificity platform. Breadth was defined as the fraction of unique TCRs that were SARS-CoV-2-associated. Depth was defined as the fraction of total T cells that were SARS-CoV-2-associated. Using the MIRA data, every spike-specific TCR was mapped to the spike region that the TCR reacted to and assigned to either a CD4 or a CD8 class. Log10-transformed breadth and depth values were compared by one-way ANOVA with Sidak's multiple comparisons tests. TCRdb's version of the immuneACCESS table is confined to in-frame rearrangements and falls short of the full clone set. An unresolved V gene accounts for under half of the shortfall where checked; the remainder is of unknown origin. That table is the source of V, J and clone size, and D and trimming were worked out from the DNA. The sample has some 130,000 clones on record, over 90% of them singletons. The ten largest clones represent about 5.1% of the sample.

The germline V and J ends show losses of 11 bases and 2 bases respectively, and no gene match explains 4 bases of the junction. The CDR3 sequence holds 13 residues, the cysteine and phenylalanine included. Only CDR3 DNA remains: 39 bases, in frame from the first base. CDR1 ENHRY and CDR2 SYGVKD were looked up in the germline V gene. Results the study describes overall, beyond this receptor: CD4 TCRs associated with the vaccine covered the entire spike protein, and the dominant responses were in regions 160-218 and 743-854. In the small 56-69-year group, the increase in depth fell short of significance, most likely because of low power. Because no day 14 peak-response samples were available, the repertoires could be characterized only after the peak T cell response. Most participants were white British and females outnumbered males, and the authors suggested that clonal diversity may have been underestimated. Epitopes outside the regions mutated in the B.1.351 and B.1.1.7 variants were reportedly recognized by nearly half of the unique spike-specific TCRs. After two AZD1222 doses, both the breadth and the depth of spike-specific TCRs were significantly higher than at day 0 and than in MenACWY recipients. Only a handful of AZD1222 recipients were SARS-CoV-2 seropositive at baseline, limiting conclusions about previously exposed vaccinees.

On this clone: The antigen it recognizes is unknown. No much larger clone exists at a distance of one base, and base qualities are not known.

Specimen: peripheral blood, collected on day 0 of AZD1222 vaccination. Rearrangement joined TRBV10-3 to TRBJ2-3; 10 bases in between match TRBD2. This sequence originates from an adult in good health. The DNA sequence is TGTGCCTCAGGACTAGCGGACACAGATACGCAGTATTTT. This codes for CASGLADTDTQYF.